What follows are 30 T cell receptor beta chains derived from one specimen sequenced in a study of T cell repertoires in cytomegalovirus infection. TCRdb analysed the reads with MiXCR anew, one entry per CDR3 protein. The sample consists of hundreds of thousands of distinct CDR3 sequences, 33% of them appearing once. These receptors lack a known antigen. The sample here was cultured PBMCs, taken from culture after CMV antigen stimulation. All receptors come from a human donor in good health (CMV status not recorded). Some clones in this sample may be carry-over from other donors' samples.

The V and J genes are TRBV6-2 or TRBV6-3 and TRBJ1-2; possibly TRBD1 for D (5 bases). Germline V CDR1 and CDR2: MNHEY, SVGEGT. CDR3 length: 13 amino acids. The V and J ends lost 8 bases and 4 bases respectively, with 14 bases between them. CDR3 amino acids: CASAGTAPYGYTF. CDR3 nucleotides: TGTGCCAGCGCTGGGACGGCGCCCTATGGCTACACCTTC.

V gene TRBV20-1 combines with J gene TRBJ2-1; D perhaps matches TRBD1 (6 bases). Germline CDR1 and CDR2: DFQATT and SNEGSKA (reference sequence). This CDR3 region has 12 residues. V dropped 7 bases and J dropped 8 bases, with 15 bases sitting between them. CDR3 in amino acids: CSVPRQADEQFF. The DNA for the CDR3 is TGCAGTGTTCCTAGACAGGCGGATGAGCAGTTCTTC.

The table lists this clonotype with a few counts. The chain is built from TRBV19 and TRBJ1-1, with TRBD1 identical over 8 bases. V lost 4 bases, J lost 4 bases, and 8 bases stayed unmatched. The CDR3 loop spans 15 amino acids. Germline lookup yields CDR1 LNHDA and CDR2 SQIVND (reference sequence). CDR3 nucleotides: TGTGCCAGTAGTACCCCCGGACAGGGAGCCACTGAAGCTTTCTTT. It yields the protein CASSTPGQGATEAFF.

This rearrangement joins TRBV19 to TRBJ2-7, with 8 bases that match TRBD2. With 4 bases clipped from V and 3 bases from J, the junction kept 8 bases outside the gene matches. From germline, CDR1 is LNHDA and CDR2 SQIVND (reference sequence). This CDR3 contains 15 residues. In nucleotides, the CDR3 is TGTGCCAGTAGTAGAGTACTAGCGGAGAACTACGAGCAGTACTTC. This translates into CASSRVLAENYEQYF.

This clonotype occurred a few times. The V and J genes are TRBV24-1 and TRBJ1-1; TRBD1 agrees at 7 bases. Germline V gene data show CDR1 as KGHDR and CDR2 as SFDVKD. The CDR3 totals 14 residues. Trimming removed 5 bases from V and 4 bases from J; junction bases left unmatched: 6. CDR3 region: CATSGDRDGTEAFF. The CDR3 DNA is TGTGCCACCAGTGGCGACAGGGACGGCACTGAAGCTTTCTTT.

A few counts support this clonotype. The chain joins TRBV7-2 to TRBJ1-2; TRBD1 matches at 8 bases. Looked up from germline, CDR1 is SGHTA and CDR2 is FQGNSA. J gave up 6 bases and V 4 bases, and 7 bases lay outside the gene matches. The CDR3 runs 14 residues. CDR3 sequence reads: CASSSQGARDGYTF. The CDR3 bases are TGTGCCAGCAGCTCCCAGGGGGCGAGGGATGGCTACACCTTC.

Ten or more counts support this clonotype. V gene TRBV7-2 combines with J gene TRBJ2-5; D perhaps matches TRBD1 (6 bases). Germline CDR1 and CDR2: SGHTA and FQGNSA. This CDR3 has 13 amino acids. Trimming left V 5 bases short and J 5 bases short, with 12 bases between. The CDR3: CASSPPRGETQYF. The CDR3 DNA follows: TGTGCCAGCAGCCCCCCGAGGGGGGAGACCCAGTACTTC.

This clonotype has only a few counts. The rearrangement links TRBV7-8 to TRBJ1-5; weak D call: TRBD1 (5 bases). The CDR3 extends over 15 amino acids. In germline, CDR1 is SGHVS, CDR2 FQNEAQ. V lost 2 bases and J 4 bases, leaving 12 bases between the germline ends. The CDR3 bases are TGTGCCAGCAGCTTAAGAAGGTCAGGGAATCAGCCCCAGCATTTT. It is translated as CASSLRRSGNQPQHF.

This clonotype appeared a few times. The genes are TRBV28 and TRBJ1-2, with 9 bases lining up with TRBD1. With 7 bases clipped from V and 5 bases from J, the junction kept 5 bases outside the gene matches. The CDR3 spans 13 residues. CDR1 is MDHEN, CDR2 SYDVKM, per germline. The CDR3 DNA sequence: TGTGCCAGCATTTCTGGACAGGGGTATGGCTACACCTTC. It codes for CASISGQGYGYTF.

The chain carries TRBV6-5 and TRBJ2-3; TRBD2 agrees at 13 bases. CDR3 size: 13 residues. V lost 10 bases and J lost 5; bases outside the gene matches: 3. Germline V gene lookup returns CDR1 MNHEY and CDR2 SVGAGI. CDR3 coding DNA: TGTGCCACCAGACTAGCGGGAGGAGATACGCAGTATTTT. This translates into CATRLAGGDTQYF.

Only a few counts were recorded for this clonotype. The rearrangement joins TRBV30 to TRBJ1-1; possibly TRBD1 for D (6 bases). From germline, CDR1 is GTSNPN and CDR2 SVGIG (reference sequence). This CDR3 has 10 residues. The ends were cut back, 5 bases at V and 8 bases at J, with 9 bases in the middle. The CDR3 DNA reads TGTGCCTGGGTGAGGGGGGAAGCTTTCTTT. It codes for CAWVRGEAFF.

V usage is TRBV10-3 and J usage is TRBJ2-7, with 9 bases that match TRBD2. V shed 0 bases and J 9 bases; nucleotides not matched to a gene: 9. The CDR3 runs to 15 residues. Per the germline V gene, CDR1 is ENHRY and CDR2 is SYGVKD. CDR3 bases: TGTGCCATCAGTGAGTCGTCGCGGGAGGGCCGCGGGCAGTACTTC. Amino acid sequence: CAISESSREGRGQYF.

This clonotype showed up just a few times. The chain is built from TRBV29-1 and TRBJ1-2; TRBD1 is a possible D gene (5 bases). Germline CDR1 and CDR2: SQVTM and ANQGSEA. The length of the CDR3 is 13 residues. Trimming stripped 4 bases from V and 5 bases from J, with 14 bases between. CDR3 sequence reads: CSVARGAEYGYTF. CDR3 DNA sequence: TGCAGCGTTGCCCGAGGGGCCGAGTATGGCTACACCTTC. Full variable domain (remainder filled in from reference TRBV29-1 and TRBJ1-2): SAVISQKPSRDICQRGTSLTIQCQVDSQVTMMFWYRQQPGQSLTLIATANQGSEATYESGFVIDKFPISRPNLTFSTLTVSNMSPEDSSIYLCSVARGAEYGYTFGSGTRLTVV.

The table lists this clonotype with a few counts. The chain has TRBV11-2 and TRBJ2-3, with TRBD2 matching over 7 bases. V dropped 5 bases and J dropped 1; count of bases not matched to a gene: 3. This CDR3 is 14 amino acids long. Per germline, CDR1 SGHAT and CDR2 FQNNGV. As DNA, the CDR3 is TGTGCCAGCAGCGTGGGACTACGCACAGATACGCAGTATTTT. This sequence encodes CASSVGLRTDTQYF.

This clonotype was seen a few times. This chain connects TRBV6-2 or TRBV6-3 to TRBJ1-1; 7 bases agree with TRBD1. Trimming took 5 bases from V and 1 from J; bases not matched to a gene: 16. The CDR3 has 18 amino acids. Germline V lookup: CDR1 MNHEY, CDR2 SVGEGT. This chain's CDR3 is CASSPPFDRVEGNTEAFF. The CDR3 DNA reads as TGTGCCAGCAGTCCCCCCTTTGACAGGGTAGAAGGGAACACTGAAGCTTTCTTT.

This clonotype was found once. CDR3 sequence: CASSGQPGPYEQYF. The CDR3 DNA sequence: TGTGCCAGCAGCGGACAACCGGGTCCCTACGAGCAGTACTTC. The chain joins TRBV7-9 to TRBJ2-7, with D tentatively TRBD1 (5 bases). V dropped 5 bases and J dropped 2 bases, with 13 bases sitting between them. The germline V gene encodes CDR1 SEHNR and CDR2 FQNEAQ (reference sequence). This CDR3 is built from 14 residues.

This clonotype was recorded once. The chain is built from TRBV19 and TRBJ1-2, with TRBD1 as a possible D gene (5 bases). V gave up 8 bases and J gave up 8 bases, with 15 bases separating them. The germline CDR1 and CDR2 sequences are LNHDA and SQIVND (reference sequence). The CDR3 length is 12 residues. The CDR3 DNA sequence: TGTGCCAGTCAGATCTCCTACAGGGGCTACACCTTC. Protein sequence: CASQISYRGYTF.

This clonotype came up many times. The chain has TRBV7-2 and TRBJ2-5; no clear D. Germline assignment: CDR1 SGHTA and CDR2 FQGNSA. V lost 1 base and J lost 4, with 13 bases in between. The CDR3 is made up of 15 amino acids. CDR3 protein: CASSLDGVHGETQYF. The CDR3 nucleotides read TGTGCCAGCAGCTTAGATGGGGTCCATGGAGAGACCCAGTACTTC.

The rearrangement links TRBV10-3 to TRBJ2-1; 12 bases match TRBD2. The CDR3 sequence is 13 residues long. The trim removed 6 bases at V and 7 bases at J, leaving 1 base unmatched. CDR1 ENHRY and CDR2 SYGVKD come from the germline V gene. This chain's CDR3 is CAISGLAGNEQFF. The CDR3 nucleotides read TGTGCCATCAGCGGACTAGCGGGGAATGAGCAGTTCTTC.

This clonotype was picked up a small number of times. The genes are TRBV6-4 and TRBJ2-1; 11 bases are shared with TRBD1. The V segment lost 2 bases and the J segment 6 bases; nucleotides outside the gene matches: 0. The CDR3 totals 14 residues. In germline, CDR1 is MRHNA, CDR2 SNTAGT. In nucleotides, the CDR3 is TGTGCCAGCAGTGACGGGACAGGGGGCAATGAGCAGTTCTTC. It encodes CASSDGTGGNEQFF.

The V and J genes are TRBV4-3 and TRBJ1-1, with D possibly TRBD1 on 6 matching bases. This CDR3 spans 15 amino acids. Trimming removed 4 bases at V and 3 bases at J, with 15 bases between. CDR1 is LGHNA and CDR2 is YSLEER in the germline V gene. The CDR3 loop is CASSPTPEGDTEAFF. The CDR3 coding sequence is TGCGCCAGCAGCCCTACCCCGGAGGGGGACACTGAAGCTTTCTTT.

This rearrangement joins TRBV19 to TRBJ2-1; a possible D gene is TRBD1 (6 bases). V lost 4 bases, J lost 9 bases, and 16 bases lay in between. CDR3 size: 14 residues. Germline CDR1 LNHDA, CDR2 SQIVND (reference sequence). The DNA of the CDR3 is TGTGCCAGTAGTACGACTCAGGGGATCGGTGAGCAGTTCTTC. Translation gives CASSTTQGIGEQFF.

This clonotype was detected only once. The chain is built from TRBV12-3 or TRBV12-4 and TRBJ2-1; 15 bases are a match to TRBD2. With 5 bases clipped from V and 12 bases from J, the junction kept 8 bases outside the gene matches. This CDR3 is 15 amino acids long. The CDR3 is CASSLRTSGRAGQFF. DNA of the CDR3: TGTGCCAGCAGTCTAAGGACTAGCGGGAGGGCGGGGCAGTTCTTC.

The J gene is TRBJ2-5, the V gene TRBV7-6, with D tentatively TRBD1 (6 bases). The length of the CDR3 is 15 residues. Trimming stripped 1 base from V and 0 bases from J, with 9 bases between. Germline CDR1 SGHVS, CDR2 FNYEAQ. Here the CDR3 DNA reads TGTGCCAGCAGCTTAGGCCCAGGGGACCAAGAGACCCAGTACTTC. This encodes CASSLGPGDQETQYF.

The chain employs TRBV3-1 and TRBJ1-1, with D perhaps matching TRBD1 (5 bases). The CDR3 contains 13 residues. CDR1 and CDR2 from the germline V gene are LGHDT and YNNKEL (reference sequence). Trimming removed 3 bases from V and 5 bases from J, with 10 bases in between. CDR3 in DNA: TGTGCCAGCAGCCAGGGGGGTCTGACTGAAGCTTTCTTT. Its protein product is CASSQGGLTEAFF.

The sample holds a few counts of this clonotype. The V call is TRBV12-3 or TRBV12-4, the J call TRBJ2-3, with a possible D match to TRBD2 (6 bases). The germline V and J ends were trimmed by 3 bases and 0 bases, with 13 bases remaining between them. This CDR3 has 16 amino acids. The CDR3 DNA is TGTGCCAGCAGTTTGGGAGCGGGCTTTAGCACAGATACGCAGTATTTT. Protein: CASSLGAGFSTDTQYF.

This chain connects TRBV6-1 to TRBJ2-4, with D perhaps matching TRBD2 (5 bases). V lost 5 bases to trimming and J lost 9 bases, with 8 bases between them. Germline assignment: CDR1 MNHNS and CDR2 SASEGT. The CDR3 has 11 residues. CDR3 loop: CASSYAGIQYF. DNA of the CDR3: TGTGCCAGCAGTTATGCGGGCATTCAGTACTTC.

This clonotype has just a few counts. The CDR3 DNA reads TGTGCCAGCAGCTTAAGCGTTTCCTCCTCCTACAATGAGCAGTTCTTC. Its protein is CASSLSVSSSYNEQFF. This rearrangement joins TRBV7-3 to TRBJ2-1; D remains unclear. CDR3 size: 16 residues. Germline values: CDR1 SGHTA, CDR2 FQGTGA. Trimming pared 1 base from V and 0 bases from J, leaving 10 bases between.

The sample holds a few counts of this clonotype. The rearrangement links TRBV7-9 to TRBJ2-7, with D perhaps matching TRBD1 (6 bases). This CDR3 region has 13 residues. CDR1 SEHNR and CDR2 FQNEAQ come from the germline V gene (reference sequence). Trimming removed 6 bases from V and 3 bases from J, with 12 bases in between. CDR3 region: CASSLEGGYEQYV. For the CDR3, the DNA is TGTGCCAGCAGTTTGGAAGGGGGCTACGAGCAGTACGTC.

Only a few counts were recorded for this clonotype. The rearrangement links TRBV7-2 to TRBJ2-3, with D tentatively TRBD2 (5 bases). Between the trimmed V and J ends, which lost 6 bases and 6 bases, there was a span of 13 bases. The CDR3 has 13 amino acids. CDR1 and CDR2 from the germline V gene are SGHTA and FQGNSA. The CDR3 is CASRGAGVDTQYF. CDR3 sequence (DNA): TGTGCCAGCAGGGGAGCCGGGGTGGATACGCAGTATTTT. Looking up the rest from reference TRBV7-2 and TRBJ2-3 gives the full variable domain: GAGVSQSPSNKVTEKGKDVELRCDPISGHTALYWYRQSLGQGLEFLIYFQGNSAPDKSGLPSDRFSAERTGGSVSTLTIQRTQQEDSAVYLCASRGAGVDTQYFGPGTRLTVL.